The 6 T cell receptor beta chains below come from one sample, sequenced in a study of identical twins. TCRdb redid the calling of the 5' RACE reads with MiXCR, one entry per CDR3 protein. The profile shows under 300,000 distinct CDR3 sequences, roughly 13% of them singletons. This sample was shared with a second study, whose subject was yellow fever vaccine responses in identical twins.

The sequenced sample consisted of memory (CD45RO+) T cells sorted from blood. Receptor source: a woman aged 18-29 years in good health.

CDR3 loop: CASSLIPGLAGGKGSEQYF. The CDR3 DNA follows: TGTGCCAGCAGTTTAATCCCGGGACTAGCGGGAGGGAAGGGTAGCGAGCAGTACTTC. V gene TRBV27 combines with J gene TRBJ2-7; 16 bases map to TRBD2. The CDR3 totals 19 residues. V lost 2 bases, J lost 6 bases, and 13 bases stayed unmatched. Looked up from germline, CDR1 is MNHEY and CDR2 is SMNVEV (reference sequence).

The chain has TRBV4-3 and TRBJ2-2, with 7 bases lining up with TRBD2. This CDR3 contains 14 residues. Losses at the gene ends were 4 bases for V and 6 bases for J; bases not matched to a gene: 5. Germline V gene lookup returns CDR1 LGHNA and CDR2 YSLEER. The CDR3 DNA reads TGCGCCAGCAGCCCTCGCCGGGGGGCCGGGGAGCTGTTTTTT. This sequence encodes CASSPRRGAGELFF.

The chain is built from TRBV3-1 and TRBJ1-1; no clear D. V was pared by 2 bases and J by 1 base, with 14 bases between. This CDR3 is built from 16 residues. Germline V gives CDR1 LGHDT, CDR2 YNNKEL (reference sequence). The CDR3 sequence is CASSQPWVGQNTEAFF. CDR3 DNA sequence: TGTGCCAGCAGCCAACCCTGGGTTGGCCAGAACACTGAAGCTTTCTTT.

The chain is built from TRBV5-6 and TRBJ2-7; 8 positions match TRBD2. V trimming: 4 bases; J trimming: 4 bases; junction bases outside the gene matches: 7. Germline CDR1 SGHDT, CDR2 YYEEEE. The CDR3 contains 14 residues. CDR3 bases: TGTGCCAGCAGCCCCGACGCGGGGGGATACGAGCAGTACTTC. Encoded protein: CASSPDAGGYEQYF.

There are a few counts of this clonotype. CDR3 loop: CAISTRTDTQYF. The CDR3 nucleotides read TGTGCCATCAGTACTAGAACAGATACGCAGTATTTT. The J gene is TRBJ2-3, the V gene TRBV10-3; D is perhaps TRBD2 (5 bases). CDR1 ENHRY and CDR2 SYGVKD come from the germline V gene. V lost 5 bases and J 3 bases, leaving 6 bases between the germline ends. The CDR3 has 12 amino acids.

This clonotype was seen only a few times. V gene TRBV7-9 combines with J gene TRBJ2-7; 7 nucleotides match TRBD2. J gave up 3 bases and V 2 bases, and 7 bases lay outside the gene matches. This CDR3 is built from 15 residues. CDR1 is SEHNR, CDR2 FQNEAQ, per germline (reference sequence). The CDR3 region is CASSLWRGLDYEQYF. The CDR3 region has the DNA TGTGCCAGCAGCTTATGGCGGGGGTTGGACTACGAGCAGTACTTC. The whole variable domain, filled in from reference TRBV7-9 and TRBJ2-7, reads DTGVSQNPRHKITKRGQNVTFRCDPISEHNRLYWYRQTLGQGPEFLTYFQNEAQLEKSRLLSDRFSAERPKGSFSTLEIQRTEQGDSAMYLCASSLWRGLDYEQYFGPGTRLTVT.